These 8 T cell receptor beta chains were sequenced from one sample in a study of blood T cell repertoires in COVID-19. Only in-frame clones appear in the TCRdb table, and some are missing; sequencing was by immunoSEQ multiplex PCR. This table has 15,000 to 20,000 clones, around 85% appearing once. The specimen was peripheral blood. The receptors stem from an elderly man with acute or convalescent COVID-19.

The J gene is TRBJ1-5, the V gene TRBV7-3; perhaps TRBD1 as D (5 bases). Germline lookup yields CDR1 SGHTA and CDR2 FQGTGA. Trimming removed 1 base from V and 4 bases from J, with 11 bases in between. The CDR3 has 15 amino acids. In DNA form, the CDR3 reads TGTGCCAGCAGCTTAAGCGGGGGTCCGAATCAGCCCCAGCATTTT. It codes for CASSLSGGPNQPQHF.

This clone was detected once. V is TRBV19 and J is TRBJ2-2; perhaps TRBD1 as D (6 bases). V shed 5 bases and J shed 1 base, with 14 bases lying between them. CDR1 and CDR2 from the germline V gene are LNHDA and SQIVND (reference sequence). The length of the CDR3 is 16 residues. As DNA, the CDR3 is TGTGCCAGTAGTGAAGGGGGAAACGTGAACACCGGGGAGCTGTTTTTT. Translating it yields CASSEGGNVNTGELFF.

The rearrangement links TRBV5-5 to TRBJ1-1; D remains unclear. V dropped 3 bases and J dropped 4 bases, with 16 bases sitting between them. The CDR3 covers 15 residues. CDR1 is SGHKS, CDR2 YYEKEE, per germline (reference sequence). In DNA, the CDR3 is TGTGCCAGCAGCTCACGCCTAGACCGTTTCACTGAAGCTTTCTTT. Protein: CASSSRLDRFTEAFF.

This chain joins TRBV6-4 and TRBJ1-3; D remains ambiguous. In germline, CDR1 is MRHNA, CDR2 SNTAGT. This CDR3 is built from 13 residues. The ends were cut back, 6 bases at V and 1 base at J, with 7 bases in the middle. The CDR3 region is CASRRESGNTIYF. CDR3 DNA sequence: TGTGCCAGCAGGAGGGAGTCTGGAAACACCATATATTTT.

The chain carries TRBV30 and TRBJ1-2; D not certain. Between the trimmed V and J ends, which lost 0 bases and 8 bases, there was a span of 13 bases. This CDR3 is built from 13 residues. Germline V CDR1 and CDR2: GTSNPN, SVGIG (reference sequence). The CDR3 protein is CAWSVQHRGGYTF. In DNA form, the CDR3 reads TGTGCCTGGAGTGTACAACATCGGGGAGGCTACACCTTC.

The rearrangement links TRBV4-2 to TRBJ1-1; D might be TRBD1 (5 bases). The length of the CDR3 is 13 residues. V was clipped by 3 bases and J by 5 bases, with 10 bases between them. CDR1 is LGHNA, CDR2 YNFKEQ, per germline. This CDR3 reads CASSQGGRTEAFF. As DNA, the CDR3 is TGTGCCAGCAGCCAGGGGGGGAGGACTGAAGCTTTCTTT.

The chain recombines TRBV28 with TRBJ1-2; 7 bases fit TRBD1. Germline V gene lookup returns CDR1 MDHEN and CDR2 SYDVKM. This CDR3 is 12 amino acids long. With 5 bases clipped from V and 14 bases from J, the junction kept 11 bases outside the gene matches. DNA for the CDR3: TGTGCCAGCAGTAGATCGGGACAGTCTATAACCTTC. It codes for CASSRSGQSITF.

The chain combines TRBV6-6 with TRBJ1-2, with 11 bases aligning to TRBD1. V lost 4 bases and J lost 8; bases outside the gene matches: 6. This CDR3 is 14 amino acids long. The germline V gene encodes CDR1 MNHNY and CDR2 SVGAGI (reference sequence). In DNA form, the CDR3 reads TGTGCCAGCAGTTTCCCGGGACAGGGGGAAGGCTACACCTTC. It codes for CASSFPGQGEGYTF.